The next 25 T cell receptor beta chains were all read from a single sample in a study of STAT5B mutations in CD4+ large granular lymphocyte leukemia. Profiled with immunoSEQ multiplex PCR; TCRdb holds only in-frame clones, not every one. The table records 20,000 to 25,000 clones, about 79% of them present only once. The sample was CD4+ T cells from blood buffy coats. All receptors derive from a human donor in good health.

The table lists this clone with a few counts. Here the CDR3 DNA reads TGTGCCAGCAGCTTCTGGACAGCTGAAAAACTGTTTTTT. Its translation is CASSFWTAEKLFF. The V call is TRBV7-2, the J call TRBJ1-4, with a possible D match to TRBD1 (6 bases). Per germline, CDR1 SGHTA and CDR2 FQGNSA. Trimming cost V 3 bases and J 7 bases, with 9 bases left between them. The CDR3 has 13 residues.

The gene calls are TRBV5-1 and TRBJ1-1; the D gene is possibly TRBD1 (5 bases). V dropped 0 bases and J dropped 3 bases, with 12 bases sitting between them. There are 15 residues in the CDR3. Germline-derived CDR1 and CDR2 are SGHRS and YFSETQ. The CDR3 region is CASSLEGRDDTEAFF. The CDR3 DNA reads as TGCGCCAGCAGCTTGGAGGGGCGGGACGACACTGAAGCTTTCTTT.

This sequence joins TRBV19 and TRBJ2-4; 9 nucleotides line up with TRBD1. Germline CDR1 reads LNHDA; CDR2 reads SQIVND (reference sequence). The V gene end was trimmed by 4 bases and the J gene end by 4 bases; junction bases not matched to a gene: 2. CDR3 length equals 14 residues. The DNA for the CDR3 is TGTGCCAGTAGTACCGGGACAGGGAAAAACATTCAGTACTTC. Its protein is CASSTGTGKNIQYF.

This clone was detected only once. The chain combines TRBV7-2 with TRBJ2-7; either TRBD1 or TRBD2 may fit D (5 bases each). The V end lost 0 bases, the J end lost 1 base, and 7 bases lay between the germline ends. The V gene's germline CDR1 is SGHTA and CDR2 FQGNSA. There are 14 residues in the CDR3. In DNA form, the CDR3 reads TGTGCCAGCAGCTTAGCTGAGGGGTCCTACGAGCAGTACTTC. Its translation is CASSLAEGSYEQYF. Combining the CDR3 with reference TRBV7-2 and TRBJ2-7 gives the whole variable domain GAGVSQSPSNKVTEKGKDVELRCDPISGHTALYWYRQSLGQGLEFLIYFQGNSAPDKSGLPSDRFSAERTGGSVSTLTIQRTQQEDSAVYLCASSLAEGSYEQYFGPGTRLTVT.

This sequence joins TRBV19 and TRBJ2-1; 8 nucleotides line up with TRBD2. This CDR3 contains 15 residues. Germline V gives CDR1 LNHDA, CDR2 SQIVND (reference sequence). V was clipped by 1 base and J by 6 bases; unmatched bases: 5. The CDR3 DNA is TGTGCCAGTAGTATAGGAAGCGGGGGTTCCAATGAGCAGTTCTTC. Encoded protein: CASSIGSGGSNEQFF. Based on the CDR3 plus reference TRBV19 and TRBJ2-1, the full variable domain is DGGITQSPKYLFRKEGQNVTLSCEQNLNHDAMYWYRQDPGQGLRLIYYSQIVNDFQKGDIAEGYSVSREKKESFPLTVTSAQKNPTAFYLCASSIGSGGSNEQFFGPGTRLTVL.

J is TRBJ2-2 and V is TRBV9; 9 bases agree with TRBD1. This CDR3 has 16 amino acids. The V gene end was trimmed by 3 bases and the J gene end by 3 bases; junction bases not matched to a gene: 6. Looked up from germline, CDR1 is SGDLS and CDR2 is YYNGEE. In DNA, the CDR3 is TGTGCCAGCAGCGGCCTCGGGACAGGGTACACCGGGGAGCTGTTTTTT. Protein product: CASSGLGTGYTGELFF. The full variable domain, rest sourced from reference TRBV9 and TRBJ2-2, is DSGVTQTPKHLITATGQRVTLRCSPRSGDLSVYWYQQSLDQGLQFLIQYYNGEERAKGNILERFSAQQFPDLHSELNLSSLELGDSALYFCASSGLGTGYTGELFFGEGSRLTVL.

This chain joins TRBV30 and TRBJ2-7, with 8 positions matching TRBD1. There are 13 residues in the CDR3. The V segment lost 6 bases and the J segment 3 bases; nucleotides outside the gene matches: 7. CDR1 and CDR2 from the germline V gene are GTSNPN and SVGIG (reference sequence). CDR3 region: CACRTGSNYEQYF. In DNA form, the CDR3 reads TGTGCCTGCCGGACAGGGAGTAACTACGAGCAGTACTTC.

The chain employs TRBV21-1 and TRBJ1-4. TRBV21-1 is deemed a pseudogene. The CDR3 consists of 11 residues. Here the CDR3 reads CASAPTLELFF. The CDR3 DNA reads TGTGCCAGCGCACCGACCTTGGAACTGTTTTTT.

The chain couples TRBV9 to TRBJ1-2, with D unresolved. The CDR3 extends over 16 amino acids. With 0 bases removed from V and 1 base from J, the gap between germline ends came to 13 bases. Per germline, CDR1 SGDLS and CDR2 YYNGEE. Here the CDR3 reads CASSVGIWGGNYGYTF. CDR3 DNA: TGTGCCAGCAGCGTAGGAATCTGGGGAGGTAACTATGGCTACACCTTC.

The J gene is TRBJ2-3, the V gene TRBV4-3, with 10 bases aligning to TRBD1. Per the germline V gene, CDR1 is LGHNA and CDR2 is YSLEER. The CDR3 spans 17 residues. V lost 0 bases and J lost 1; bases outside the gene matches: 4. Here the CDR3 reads CASSQDRDRGGTDTQYF. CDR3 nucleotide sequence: TGCGCCAGCAGCCAAGATCGGGACAGGGGTGGCACAGATACGCAGTATTTT.

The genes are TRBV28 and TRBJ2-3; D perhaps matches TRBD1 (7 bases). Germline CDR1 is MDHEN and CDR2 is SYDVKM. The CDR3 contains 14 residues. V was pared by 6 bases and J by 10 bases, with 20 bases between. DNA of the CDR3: TGTGCCAGCAGCATAAGGGGCGGGGACAGAGCGCAGTATTTT. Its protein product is CASSIRGGDRAQYF.

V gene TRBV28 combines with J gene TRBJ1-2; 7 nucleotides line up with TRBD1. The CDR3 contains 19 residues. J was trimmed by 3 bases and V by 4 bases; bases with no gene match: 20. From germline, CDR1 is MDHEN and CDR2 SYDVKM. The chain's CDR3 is CASSSDVPTKTGSHYGYTF. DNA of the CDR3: TGTGCCAGCAGTTCAGACGTACCCACAAAGACAGGGTCTCACTATGGCTACACCTTC.

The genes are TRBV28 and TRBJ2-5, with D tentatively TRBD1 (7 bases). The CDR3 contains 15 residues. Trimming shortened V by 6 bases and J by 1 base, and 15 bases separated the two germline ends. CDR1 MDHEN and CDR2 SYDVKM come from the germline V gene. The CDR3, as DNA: TGTGCCAGCAGGCCCGTCAGGGGGGCCCAAGAGACCCAGTACTTC. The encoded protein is CASRPVRGAQETQYF.

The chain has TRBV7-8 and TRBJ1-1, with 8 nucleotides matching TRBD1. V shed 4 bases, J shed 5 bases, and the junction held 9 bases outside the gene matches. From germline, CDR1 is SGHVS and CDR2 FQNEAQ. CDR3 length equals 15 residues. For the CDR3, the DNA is TGTGCCAGCAGCTCGTGGACAGGGAGGGGGACTGAAGCTTTCTTT. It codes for CASSSWTGRGTEAFF.

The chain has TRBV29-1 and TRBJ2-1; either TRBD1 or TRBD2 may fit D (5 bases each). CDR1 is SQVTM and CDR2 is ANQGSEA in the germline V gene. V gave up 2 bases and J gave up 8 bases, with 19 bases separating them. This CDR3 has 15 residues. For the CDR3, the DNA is TGCAGCGTTGAAATCTCTTTCGCCGGGGCCGATGAGCAGTTCTTC. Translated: CSVEISFAGADEQFF.

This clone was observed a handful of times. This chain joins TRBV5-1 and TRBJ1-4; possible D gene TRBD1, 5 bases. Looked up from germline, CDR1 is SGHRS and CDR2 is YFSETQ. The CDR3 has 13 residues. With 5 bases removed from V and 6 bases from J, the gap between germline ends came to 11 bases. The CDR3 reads CASRGEDYEKLFF. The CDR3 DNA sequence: TGCGCCAGCAGGGGGGAGGATTATGAAAAACTGTTTTTT.

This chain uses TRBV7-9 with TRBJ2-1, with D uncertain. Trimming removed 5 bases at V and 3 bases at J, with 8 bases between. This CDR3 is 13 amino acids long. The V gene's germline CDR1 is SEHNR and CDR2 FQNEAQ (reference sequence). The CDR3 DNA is TGTGCCAGCAGCCTGGACCGCTACAATGAGCAGTTCTTC. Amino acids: CASSLDRYNEQFF.

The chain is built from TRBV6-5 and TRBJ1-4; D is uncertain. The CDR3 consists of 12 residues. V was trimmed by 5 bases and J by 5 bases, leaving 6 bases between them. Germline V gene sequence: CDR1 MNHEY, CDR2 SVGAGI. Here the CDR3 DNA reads TGTGCCAGCAGTGCCCAGAATGAAAAACTGTTTTTT. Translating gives CASSAQNEKLFF.

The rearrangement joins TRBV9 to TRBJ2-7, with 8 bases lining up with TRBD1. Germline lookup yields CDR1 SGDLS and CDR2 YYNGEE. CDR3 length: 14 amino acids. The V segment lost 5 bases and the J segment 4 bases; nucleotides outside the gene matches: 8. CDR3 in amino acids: CASSPGTGIYEQYF. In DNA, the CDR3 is TGTGCCAGCAGTCCCGGGACAGGAATATACGAGCAGTACTTC.

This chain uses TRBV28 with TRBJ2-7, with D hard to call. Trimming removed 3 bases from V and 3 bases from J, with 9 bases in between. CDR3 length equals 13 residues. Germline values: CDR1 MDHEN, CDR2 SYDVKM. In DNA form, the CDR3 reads TGTGCCAGCAGTTTCTCCGGAAACTACGAGCAGTACTTC. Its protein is CASSFSGNYEQYF.

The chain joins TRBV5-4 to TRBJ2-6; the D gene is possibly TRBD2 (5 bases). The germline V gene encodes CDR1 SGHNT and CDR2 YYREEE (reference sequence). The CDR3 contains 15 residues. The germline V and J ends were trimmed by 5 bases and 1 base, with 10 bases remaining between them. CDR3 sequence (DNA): TGTGCCAGCAGAACCTCGGGGTCTGGGGCCAACGTCCTGACTTTC. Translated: CASRTSGSGANVLTF.

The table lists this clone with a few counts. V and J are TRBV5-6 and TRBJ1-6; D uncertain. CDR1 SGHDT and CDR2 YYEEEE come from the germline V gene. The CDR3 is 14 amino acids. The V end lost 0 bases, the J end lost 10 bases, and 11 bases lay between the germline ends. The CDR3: CASSLERAGSPLHF. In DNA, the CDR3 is TGTGCCAGCAGCTTGGAACGGGCGGGATCACCCCTCCACTTT.

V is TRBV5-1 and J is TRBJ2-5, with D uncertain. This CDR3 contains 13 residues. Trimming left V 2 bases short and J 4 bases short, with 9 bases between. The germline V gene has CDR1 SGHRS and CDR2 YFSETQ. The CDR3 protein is CASSLWTGETQYF. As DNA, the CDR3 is TGCGCCAGCAGCTTATGGACGGGAGAGACCCAGTACTTC. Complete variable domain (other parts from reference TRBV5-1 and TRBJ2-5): KAGVTQTPRYLIKTRGQQVTLSCSPISGHRSVSWYQQTPGQGLQFLFEYFSETQRNKGNFPGRFSGRQFSNSRSEMNVSTLELGDSALYLCASSLWTGETQYFGPGTRLLVL.

The CDR3 reads CASSLGQGINWELFF. The CDR3, as DNA: TGTGCCAGCAGCTTGGGACAGGGTATTAATTGGGAGCTGTTTTTT. This chain joins TRBV7-2 and TRBJ2-2; 9 nucleotides match TRBD1. Germline trimming cut 3 bases from V and 9 bases from J; bases unmatched to any gene: 8. The CDR3 extends over 15 amino acids. Germline V gene lookup returns CDR1 SGHTA and CDR2 FQGNSA. Using reference TRBV7-2 and TRBJ2-2 for the parts outside the CDR3, the full variable domain is GAGVSQSPSNKVTEKGKDVELRCDPISGHTALYWYRQSLGQGLEFLIYFQGNSAPDKSGLPSDRFSAERTGGSVSTLTIQRTQQEDSAVYLCASSLGQGINWELFFGEGSRLTVL.

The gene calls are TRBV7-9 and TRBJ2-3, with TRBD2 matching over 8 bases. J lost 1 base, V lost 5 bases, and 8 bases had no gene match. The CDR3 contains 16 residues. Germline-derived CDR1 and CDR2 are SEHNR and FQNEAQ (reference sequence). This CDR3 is CASSQAAGARTDTQYF. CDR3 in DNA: TGTGCCAGCAGCCAAGCAGCGGGAGCCCGCACAGATACGCAGTATTTT.